The 22 T cell receptor beta chains below all came from one sample that was sequenced in a study of Graves' ophthalmopathy and Graves' hyperthyroidism. RNA transcripts provided the template for amplifying TCR beta CDR3 regions. First-round RT-PCR used HTBI primers; second-round multiplex PCR followed. TCRdb recomputed calls from the multiplex PCR reads with MiXCR, one row per CDR3 protein. The repertoire has 300,000 to 350,000 distinct CDR3 sequences, 17% of them found once; the top ten carry over 9%. Sequenced material: peripheral blood. These receptor sequences come from an adult man with Graves' ophthalmopathy.

This clonotype was found many times. This chain links TRBV6-1 with TRBJ2-5; D gene unclear. V was clipped by 10 bases and J by 2 bases, with 8 bases between them. The germline V gene has CDR1 MNHNS and CDR2 SASEGT. The CDR3 extends over 11 amino acids. The CDR3 nucleotides are TGTGCCACAAAGAAGCAAGAGACCCAGTACTTC. This encodes CATKKQETQYF.

This clonotype was counted many times. The rearrangement joins TRBV6-2 or TRBV6-3 to TRBJ1-5, with D possibly matching TRBD1 (5 bases). CDR1 and CDR2 (germline): MNHEY, SVGEGT. This CDR3 contains 13 residues. Trimming removed 0 bases at V and 7 bases at J, with 7 bases between. This CDR3 is CASSYSGVQPQHF. DNA for the CDR3: TGTGCCAGCAGTTACTCGGGGGTACAGCCCCAGCATTTT.

The genes are TRBV28 and TRBJ2-7; TRBD2 matches 12 bases. Germline CDR1 reads MDHEN; CDR2 reads SYDVKM. After removal of 5 bases from V and 0 bases from J, the junction contained 8 bases not matched to a gene. There are 17 residues in the CDR3. The CDR3 here is CASSPGTSGLSSYEQYF. For the CDR3, the DNA is TGTGCCAGCAGTCCCGGGACTAGCGGGTTGAGCTCCTACGAGCAGTACTTC.

In its sample, this clonotype was seen many times. A read error is possible here, since a much larger clone lies one base away. V usage is TRBV5-1 and J usage is TRBJ1-2; no clear D. The CDR3 loop spans 13 amino acids. Per germline, CDR1 SGHRS and CDR2 YFSETQ. The CDR3 protein is CASSWGGNYGCTF. The CDR3 region has the DNA TGCGCCAGCAGCTGGGGAGGGAACTATGGCTGCACCTTC.

This clonotype showed up many times. This chain links TRBV20-1 with TRBJ2-7; TRBD1 matches 12 bases. From germline, CDR1 is DFQATT and CDR2 SNEGSKA (reference sequence). V shed 2 bases and J 6 bases; nucleotides not matched to a gene: 5. The CDR3 has 14 residues. As DNA, the CDR3 is TGCAGTGCTAGATTGGGGACAGGGGGCGTCGAGCAGTACTTC. Protein sequence: CSARLGTGGVEQYF.

This clonotype was found many times. The rearrangement uses TRBV28 and TRBJ2-5; D is possibly TRBD1 (6 bases). The CDR3 covers 15 residues. V lost 7 bases, J lost 1 base, and 16 bases lay in between. Germline V gene sequence: CDR1 MDHEN, CDR2 SYDVKM. CDR3: CASTQPEDSQETQYF. CDR3 DNA: TGTGCCAGCACCCAGCCCGAGGACAGCCAAGAGACCCAGTACTTC.

V usage is TRBV5-4 and J usage is TRBJ1-4; TRBD1 is a possible D gene (6 bases). This CDR3 comprises 14 residues. Trimming left V 0 bases short and J 6 bases short, with 9 bases between. In germline, CDR1 is SGHNT, CDR2 YYREEE (reference sequence). CDR3 region: CASSLEQGDEKLFF. In DNA, the CDR3 is TGTGCCAGCAGCTTGGAACAGGGAGATGAAAAACTGTTTTTT.

Ten or more counts support this clonotype. This sequence joins TRBV12-3 or TRBV12-4 and TRBJ1-2, with a tentative D call TRBD1 (5 bases). The CDR3 loop spans 14 amino acids. V was trimmed by 6 bases and J by 8 bases, leaving 19 bases between them. Here the CDR3 DNA reads TGTGCCAGCAGCACTCACCCCGACAGCGGCGGCTACACCTTC. Amino acid sequence: CASSTHPDSGGYTF.

In this sample, this clonotype turned up many times. The gene calls are TRBV5-4 and TRBJ2-7, with 13 bases lining up with TRBD2. After removal of 4 bases from V and 5 bases from J, the junction contained 9 bases not matched to a gene. This CDR3 has 16 residues. Germline values: CDR1 SGHNT, CDR2 YYREEE (reference sequence). CDR3 DNA sequence: TGTGCCAGCAGCACGGGACTAGCGGGAAGGTTCGACGAGCAGTACTTC. Its translation is CASSTGLAGRFDEQYF.

This clonotype was counted at least ten times. The rearrangement links TRBV2 to TRBJ2-5; no clear D. The germline V gene has CDR1 SNHLY and CDR2 FYNNEI. This CDR3 has 12 residues. V lost 0 bases, J lost 7 bases, and 6 bases lay in between. The DNA of the CDR3 is TGTGCCAGCAGTGAAGCGCTTGGGACCCAGTACTTC. This translates into CASSEALGTQYF.

This clonotype has only a few counts. The chain carries TRBV7-9 and TRBJ2-2, with D possibly TRBD1 on 5 matching bases. Looked up from germline, CDR1 is SEHNR and CDR2 is FQNEAQ (reference sequence). The CDR3 contains 15 residues. V lost 7 bases and J 1 base, leaving 13 bases between the germline ends. As DNA, the CDR3 is TGTGCCAGCACCGGGCGGCAGGGGAACACCGGGGAGCTGTTTTTT. It encodes CASTGRQGNTGELFF.

This clonotype was found many times. The CDR3 region is CASSLESPGGRQYASTDTQYF. As DNA, the CDR3 is TGTGCCAGCAGCTTAGAGTCCCCCGGGGGGCGACAATATGCTAGCACAGATACGCAGTATTTT. The chain employs TRBV11-2 and TRBJ2-3, with a weak D call TRBD2 (7 bases). There are 21 residues in the CDR3. Germline loops: CDR1 SGHAT, CDR2 FQNNGV. Trimming pared 0 bases from V and 0 bases from J, leaving 25 bases between.

The chain employs TRBV29-1 and TRBJ2-7, with D perhaps TRBD2 (6 bases). Germline V gives CDR1 SQVTM, CDR2 ANQGSEA. Trimming took off 3 bases at V and 0 bases at J, with 21 bases between the two ends. The CDR3 covers 17 residues. CDR3 DNA sequence: TGCAGCGTTGATTCGTTTCTAGGTCGCGGGATCTCCTACGAGCAGTACTTC. It codes for CSVDSFLGRGISYEQYF.

This clonotype was counted only a few times. V and J are TRBV5-1 and TRBJ2-7; D remains ambiguous. CDR3 length equals 13 residues. Germline V gene data show CDR1 as SGHRS and CDR2 as YFSETQ. V lost 0 bases to trimming and J lost 5 bases, with 9 bases between them. The CDR3 DNA sequence: TGCGCCAGCAGCTTGGTTCCCAGCCACGAGCAGTACTTC. It codes for CASSLVPSHEQYF.

This clonotype was recorded many times. The chain recombines TRBV7-8 with TRBJ2-7; a weak D match, TRBD1 (6 bases). In germline, CDR1 is SGHVS, CDR2 FQNEAQ. The CDR3 loop spans 14 amino acids. Trimming left V 0 bases short and J 3 bases short, with 9 bases between. The CDR3 reads CASSLAGAGYEQYF. The CDR3 bases are TGTGCCAGCAGCTTAGCGGGGGCAGGCTACGAGCAGTACTTC.

At least ten counts were recorded for this clonotype. J is TRBJ1-2 and V is TRBV7-8; 7 bases fit TRBD1. The CDR3 length is 18 residues. With V trimmed by 5 bases and J by 4 bases, 19 bases remained unmatched. CDR1 is SGHVS, CDR2 FQNEAQ, per germline. CDR3 amino acids: CASSPGAYQGDFLYGYTF. DNA of the CDR3: TGTGCCAGCAGCCCGGGGGCGTATCAGGGGGATTTCCTCTATGGCTACACCTTC.

V and J are TRBV6-1 and TRBJ1-5; D is ambiguous. Germline V gene data show CDR1 as MNHNS and CDR2 as SASEGT. CDR3 length: 17 residues. V was shortened by 5 bases and J by 0 bases, with 17 bases between the two germline ends. The CDR3 here is CASSPVSSPYSNQPQHF. The CDR3 bases are TGTGCCAGCAGTCCTGTCTCCTCCCCTTATAGCAATCAGCCCCAGCATTTT.

This clonotype was seen ten or more times. This chain connects TRBV11-1 to TRBJ1-1; D remains ambiguous. V gave up 2 bases and J gave up 7 bases, with 14 bases separating them. Germline assignment: CDR1 SGHAT and CDR2 FQDESV (reference sequence). The CDR3 is 14 amino acids. Here the CDR3 reads CASSLRSRTYEAFF. DNA for the CDR3: TGTGCCAGCAGCTTAAGATCCCGCACGTATGAAGCTTTCTTT.

The V and J genes are TRBV7-9 and TRBJ2-7; D ambiguous. With 2 bases removed from V and 5 bases from J, the gap between germline ends came to 10 bases. The germline V gene encodes CDR1 SEHNR and CDR2 FQNEAQ (reference sequence). This CDR3 comprises 13 residues. This CDR3 is CASSLIRPHEQYF. DNA of the CDR3: TGTGCCAGCAGCTTAATTCGTCCCCACGAGCAGTACTTC.

This clonotype was seen a few times. This rearrangement joins TRBV6-1 to TRBJ2-7; D might be TRBD2 (6 bases). Germline V gene lookup returns CDR1 MNHNS and CDR2 SASEGT. The V end was cut by 0 bases, the J end by 0 bases, with 15 bases between. The CDR3 is 17 residues long. The CDR3 DNA follows: TGTGCCAGCAGTGAAGCCTTCAGGGCGGGGTTCTCCTACGAGCAGTACTTC. Its protein product is CASSEAFRAGFSYEQYF.

Many counts were recorded for this clonotype. V gene TRBV6-5 combines with J gene TRBJ2-2; 8 bases are a match to TRBD2. Germline loops: CDR1 MNHEY, CDR2 SVGAGI. The V gene end was trimmed by 5 bases and the J gene end by 6 bases; junction bases not matched to a gene: 8. This CDR3 has 15 amino acids. The CDR3 coding sequence is TGTGCCAGCAGTCATCGGGCTAGCGGGTCCGGGGAGCTGTTTTTT. Protein: CASSHRASGSGELFF.

This clonotype was observed many times. The chain uses TRBV30 and TRBJ1-6; D is possibly TRBD1 (5 bases). Trimming shortened V by 1 base and J by 7 bases, and 11 bases separated the two germline ends. There are 14 residues in the CDR3. Germline V gene sequence: CDR1 GTSNPN, CDR2 SVGIG (reference sequence). The CDR3, as DNA: TGTGCCTGGAGTGAGGGGAGAGGGAATTCACCCCTCCACTTT. Its translation is CAWSEGRGNSPLHF.